This TCR beta chain was sequenced for a study of blood T cells in healthy people across ages (dated by TCRdb to between 2015 and 2017). General notes on the study: In model experiments, template switching captured about one uniquely barcoded TCR beta cDNA molecule for every two T cells. To track age-related changes in TCR beta repertoire diversity, the study relied on deep sequencing normalized with unique cDNA molecular identifiers. Donors were grouped into four age groups: young (average roughly 15 years), middle-aged (roughly 38), aged (approximately 67) and long-lived (about 90). To avoid experimental bias, donors of different ages were randomly spread across the sequencing lanes. For two donors (one aged 18 to 30 and one aged 80 or older), the study analyzed two additional independent replicas of 1 million unique cDNA reads from the same blood draw.

The donors were some 39 Caucasian individuals from Russia, aged roughly 6 to 95 years, who were systemically healthy. Each donor gave roughly 9 milliliters of peripheral blood, drawn into EDTA-treated Vacutainer tubes. Ficoll-Paque density-gradient centrifugation was used to isolate PBMCs, with at least 6 million per sample. Total RNA was extracted from PBMCs with Trizol reagent, with at least 5 micrograms obtained per sample. For every donor, an aliquot of PBMCs went through flow cytometry to measure the percentages of naive CD45RAhigh/CD27high T cells. The research as a whole found: Because donor CMV infection status was unknown, age-related changes in expanded clonotypes were potentially confounded. Compared with the aged group, more naive CD4+ T cells, fewer expanded clones and increased TCR diversity were shown by the long-lived group, suggesting age selection. As age increased, observed TCR beta diversity per million T cells dropped in a roughly linear way, and a significant reduction was already evident by age 40. Observed TCR beta diversity correlated strongly with the percentage of naive T cells measured by flow cytometry. Bulk unsorted PBMC profiling prevented conclusive comparison of naive and antigen-experienced compartments. Estimates of total diversity from one million sequenced T cells were regarded as lower bounds and underestimates.

Library preparation was by 5' RACE. Instrument used: Illumina HiSeq 2500. A second PCR of about 7 to 12 cycles was run with a J-beta primer mix and a sample-barcoded 5' primer. A template-switch 5' adaptor carrying 12 random nucleotides introduced a unique molecular identifier onto each TCR beta cDNA molecule. Each sample yielded at least 3 million CDR3-containing paired-end reads. First-strand cDNA was synthesized from all RNA with the Mint cDNA synthesis kit, primed by a TRBC-specific oligonucleotide. Following uracil-DNA glycosylase treatment, all cDNA underwent a first 18-cycle PCR with the universal primers M1SS and BC2_uni_R. The published analysis was carried out like this. For normalization, 1 million high-quality reads were randomly selected from each sample, with every read carrying a distinct molecular identifier. Reads with shared molecular identifiers were discarded instead of being binned into consensus sequences. CDR3 identification, clonotype clustering and error correction used MiTCR with a Q25 quality threshold and the strictest error-elimination algorithm. Lower-bound total TCR beta diversity was estimated with a nonparametric unseen species model using Euler transformation. TCRdb reanalyzed the raw reads on its own, using fastp at Q25 for trimming and MiXCR for clone calling, and kept in-frame beta chains. Identical CDR3 protein sequences are pooled into one entry, listed with their most common genes and DNA. These V and J calls are TCRdb output, not the study's own analysis. For this sample the table gives about 1 million distinct CDR3 sequences, of which over 35% were detected only once. The leading ten clones occupy 15% to 20% of the sample.

Germline trimming: 0 bases from V, 2 bases from J; junction bases outside gene matches: 11. The germline V gene encodes CDR1 DFQATT and CDR2 SNEGSKA (reference sequence). Its CDR3 holds 17 amino acids, cysteine through phenylalanine. The entry retains the CDR3 DNA only, 51 bases that are in frame from base 1. Concerning this clonotype itself: Its antigen specificity is not known. No much larger clone is present one base from it, and per-base qualities are unavailable.

This sequence was found in an older woman in good health. Input material: blood. The rearranged segments are TRBV20-1 and TRBJ2-7, and TRBD2 matches 9 of the central bases. The DNA sequence is TGCAGTGCTAGAGATCCCGGGACTAGCAGGGGAACCTACGAGCAGTACTTC. Its protein is CSARDPGTSRGTYEQYF.